One sample yielded the 8 T cell receptor beta chains listed below, sequenced in a study of monozygotic twins with cystic fibrosis. Measured with immunoSEQ multiplex PCR; TCRdb has only the in-frame clones, and not every one. The sample yields 36,000 or so clones, under 95% seen once. The sequenced sample consisted of blood. These receptors were taken from a boy aged 2 to 10 with cystic fibrosis.

DNA for the CDR3: TGTGCCAGCTCACCAGGGACAGGGAACAATGAGCAGTTCTTC. This translates into CASSPGTGNNEQFF. The J gene is TRBJ2-1, the V gene TRBV18, with 9 bases fitting TRBD1. Germline CDR1 reads KGHSH; CDR2 reads LQKENI. The trim removed 2 bases at V and 5 bases at J, leaving 1 base unmatched. The CDR3 is made up of 14 amino acids.

The genes are TRBV5-8 and TRBJ2-2, with a weak D call TRBD2 (5 bases). The germline V gene encodes CDR1 SGHTS and CDR2 YDEGEE. The CDR3 covers 15 residues. V was trimmed by 4 bases and J by 3 bases, leaving 13 bases between them. The CDR3 protein is CASSLAGGYTGELFF. As DNA, the CDR3 is TGTGCCAGCAGCCTCGCAGGAGGCTACACCGGGGAGCTGTTTTTT.

The chain is built from TRBV2 and TRBJ1-1; D possibly corresponds to TRBD1 (5 bases). Per germline, CDR1 SNHLY and CDR2 FYNNEI. This CDR3 is 11 amino acids long. V dropped 4 bases and J dropped 10 bases, with 10 bases sitting between them. The CDR3 here is CASSGGGGAFF. The DNA for the CDR3 is TGTGCCAGCAGTGGAGGTGGGGGAGCTTTCTTT.

The chain uses TRBV6-5 and TRBJ2-3, with D tentatively TRBD1 (6 bases). This CDR3 is 13 amino acids long. From germline, CDR1 is MNHEY and CDR2 SVGAGI. The V end was cut by 10 bases, the J end by 1 base, with 12 bases between. The CDR3 is CATSRGRTDTQYF. Here the CDR3 DNA reads TGTGCCACTTCCAGGGGCCGCACAGATACGCAGTATTTT.

This chain uses TRBV5-1 with TRBJ1-3, with D perhaps TRBD1 (6 bases). The germline V and J ends were trimmed by 4 bases and 1 base, with 9 bases remaining between them. CDR1 and CDR2 (germline): SGHRS, YFSETQ. The length of the CDR3 is 14 residues. CDR3 in DNA: TGCGCCAGCAGCCTAGGGGGGTCTGGAAACACCATATATTTT. Encoded protein: CASSLGGSGNTIYF.

This chain joins TRBV5-1 and TRBJ2-5; 9 bases map to TRBD2. From germline, CDR1 is SGHRS and CDR2 YFSETQ. The CDR3 sequence is 17 residues long. J was trimmed by 5 bases and V by 4 bases; bases with no gene match: 15. CDR3 nucleotides: TGCGCCAGCAGCCTCCAGTTGGCGGGGGGGGCCTGGGAGACCCAGTACTTC. Its translation is CASSLQLAGGAWETQYF.

The V call is TRBV19, the J call TRBJ2-7; TRBD1 is a possible D gene (9 bases). Per the germline V gene, CDR1 is LNHDA and CDR2 is SQIVND (reference sequence). The CDR3 has 18 amino acids. V lost 7 bases, J lost 5 bases, and 30 bases lay in between. CDR3: CASINSGMQPGQGHEQYF. DNA of the CDR3: TGTGCCAGTATTAATAGCGGGATGCAACCGGGACAGGGCCACGAGCAGTACTTC. Variable domain in full (rest from reference TRBV19 and TRBJ2-7): DGGITQSPKYLFRKEGQNVTLSCEQNLNHDAMYWYRQDPGQGLRLIYYSQIVNDFQKGDIAEGYSVSREKKESFPLTVTSAQKNPTAFYLCASINSGMQPGQGHEQYFGPGTRLTVT.

This chain joins TRBV2 and TRBJ2-5; no firm D call. The J call may be in error: the DNA end matches TRBJ2-7 better. The CDR3 loop spans 10 amino acids. Germline lookup yields CDR1 SNHLY and CDR2 FYNNEI. The CDR3 sequence: CASKGYEQYF. The CDR3 DNA reads TGTGCCAGCAAGGGCTACGAGCAGTACTTC.